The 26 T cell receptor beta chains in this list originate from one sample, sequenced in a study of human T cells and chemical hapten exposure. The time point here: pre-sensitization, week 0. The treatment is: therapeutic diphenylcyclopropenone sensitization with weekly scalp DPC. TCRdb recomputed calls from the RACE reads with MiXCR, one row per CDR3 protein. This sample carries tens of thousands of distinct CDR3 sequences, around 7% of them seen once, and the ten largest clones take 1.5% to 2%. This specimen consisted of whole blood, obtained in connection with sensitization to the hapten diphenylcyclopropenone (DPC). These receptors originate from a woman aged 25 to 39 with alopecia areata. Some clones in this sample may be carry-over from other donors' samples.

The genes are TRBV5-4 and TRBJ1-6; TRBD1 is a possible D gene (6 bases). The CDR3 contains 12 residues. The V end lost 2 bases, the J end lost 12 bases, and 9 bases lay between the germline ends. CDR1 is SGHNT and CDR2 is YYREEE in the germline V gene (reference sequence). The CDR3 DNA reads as TGTGCCAGCAGCTTAGGGGGAGGACCCCTCCACTTT. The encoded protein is CASSLGGGPLHF.

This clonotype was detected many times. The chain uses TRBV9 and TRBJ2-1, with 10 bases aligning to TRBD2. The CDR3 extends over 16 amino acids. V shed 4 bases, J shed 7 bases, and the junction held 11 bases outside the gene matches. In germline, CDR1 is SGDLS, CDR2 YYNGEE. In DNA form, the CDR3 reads TGTGCCAGCAGCTGGGGAGGGACTAGCGAAACAAATGAGCAGTTCTTC. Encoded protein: CASSWGGTSETNEQFF.

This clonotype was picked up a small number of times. This chain's CDR3 is CASSRDIQETQYF. CDR3 sequence (DNA): TGTGCCAGCAGTCGGGACATCCAAGAGACCCAGTACTTC. V and J are TRBV5-6 and TRBJ2-5; TRBD1 might be the D (6 bases). V gave up 5 bases and J gave up 1 base, with 9 bases separating them. Looked up from germline, CDR1 is SGHDT and CDR2 is YYEEEE. The length of the CDR3 is 13 residues. The full variable domain, its missing parts supplied by reference TRBV5-6 and TRBJ2-5, is DAGVTQSPTHLIKTRGQQVTLRCSPKSGHDTVSWYQQALGQGPQFIFQYYEEEERQRGNFPDRFSGHQFPNYSSELNVNALLLGDSALYLCASSRDIQETQYFGPGTRLLVL.

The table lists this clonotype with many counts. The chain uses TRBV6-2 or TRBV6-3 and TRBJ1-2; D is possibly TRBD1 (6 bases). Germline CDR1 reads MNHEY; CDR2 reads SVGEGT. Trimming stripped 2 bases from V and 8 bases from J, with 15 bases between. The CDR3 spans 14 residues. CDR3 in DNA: TGTGCCAGCAGTTACCGGGACACCTCGAGGGGCTACACCTTC. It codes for CASSYRDTSRGYTF.

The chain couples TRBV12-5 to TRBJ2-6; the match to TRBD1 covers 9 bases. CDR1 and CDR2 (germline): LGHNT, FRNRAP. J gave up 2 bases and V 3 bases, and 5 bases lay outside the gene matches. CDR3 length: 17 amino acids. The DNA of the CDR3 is TGTGCTAGTGGTTTAGGGACAGGGCATGCTGGGGCCAACGTCCTGACTTTC. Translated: CASGLGTGHAGANVLTF.

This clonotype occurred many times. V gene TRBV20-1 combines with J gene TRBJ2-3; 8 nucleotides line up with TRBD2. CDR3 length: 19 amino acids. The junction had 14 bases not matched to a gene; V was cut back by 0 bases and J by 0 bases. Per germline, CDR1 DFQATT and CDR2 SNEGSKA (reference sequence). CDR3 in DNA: TGCAGTGCTAGAGATGTGGGCCTGGGCGGGGGGATAAGCACAGATACGCAGTATTTT. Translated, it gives CSARDVGLGGGISTDTQYF.

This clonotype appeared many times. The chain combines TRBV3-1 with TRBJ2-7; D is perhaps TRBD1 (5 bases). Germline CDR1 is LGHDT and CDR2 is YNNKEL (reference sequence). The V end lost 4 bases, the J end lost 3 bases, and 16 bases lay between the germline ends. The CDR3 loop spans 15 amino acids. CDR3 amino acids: CASSPQGNRGYEQYF. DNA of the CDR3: TGTGCCAGCAGCCCGCAGGGTAATCGCGGCTACGAGCAGTACTTC.

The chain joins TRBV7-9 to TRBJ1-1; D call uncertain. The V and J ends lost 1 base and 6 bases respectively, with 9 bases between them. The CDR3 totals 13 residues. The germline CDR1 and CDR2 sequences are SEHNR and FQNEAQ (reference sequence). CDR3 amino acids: CASSLGEGPEAFF. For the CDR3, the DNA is TGTGCCAGCAGCTTAGGGGAAGGCCCTGAAGCTTTCTTT.

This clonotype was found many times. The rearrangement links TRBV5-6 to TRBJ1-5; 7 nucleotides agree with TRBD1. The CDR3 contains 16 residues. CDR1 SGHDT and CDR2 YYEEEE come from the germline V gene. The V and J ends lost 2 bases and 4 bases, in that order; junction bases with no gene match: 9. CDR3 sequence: CASSFYGQVQNQPQHF. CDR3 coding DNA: TGTGCCAGCAGCTTCTACGGACAGGTACAGAATCAGCCCCAGCATTTT.

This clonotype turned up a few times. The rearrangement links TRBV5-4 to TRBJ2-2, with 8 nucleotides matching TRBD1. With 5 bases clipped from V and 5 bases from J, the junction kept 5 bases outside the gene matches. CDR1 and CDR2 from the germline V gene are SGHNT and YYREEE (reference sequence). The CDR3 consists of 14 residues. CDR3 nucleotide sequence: TGTGCCAGCAGATCGACAGGGGAGACCGGGGAGCTGTTTTTT. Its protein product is CASRSTGETGELFF. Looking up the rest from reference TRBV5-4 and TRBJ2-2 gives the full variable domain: ETGVTQSPTHLIKTRGQQVTLRCSSQSGHNTVSWYQQALGQGPQFIFQYYREEENGRGNFPPRFSGLQFPNYSSELNVNALELDDSALYLCASRSTGETGELFFGEGSRLTVL.

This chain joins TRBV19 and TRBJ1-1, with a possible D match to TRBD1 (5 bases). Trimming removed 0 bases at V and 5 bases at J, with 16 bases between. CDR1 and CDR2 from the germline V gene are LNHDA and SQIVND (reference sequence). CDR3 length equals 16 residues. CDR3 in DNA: TGTGCCAGTAGTATAGACCGAGGACATTCCTGGACTGAAGCTTTCTTT. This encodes CASSIDRGHSWTEAFF.

In DNA form, the CDR3 reads TGCAGTGCTAGAGATCCGGGAGTGGGGTATACGCAGTATTTT. Translated: CSARDPGVGYTQYF. The rearrangement links TRBV20-1 to TRBJ2-3; possibly TRBD2 for D (6 bases). Germline V gene sequence: CDR1 DFQATT, CDR2 SNEGSKA (reference sequence). The CDR3 loop spans 14 amino acids. The ends were cut back, 0 bases at V and 7 bases at J, with 14 bases in the middle.

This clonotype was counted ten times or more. The CDR3 protein is CSARRQGIEAFF. DNA of the CDR3: TGCAGTGCTAGACGTCAGGGGATTGAAGCTTTCTTT. The gene calls are TRBV20-1 and TRBJ1-1, with D perhaps matching TRBD1 (6 bases). Trimming left V 2 bases short and J 7 bases short, with 11 bases between. Germline V CDR1 and CDR2: DFQATT, SNEGSKA (reference sequence). This CDR3 has 12 amino acids.

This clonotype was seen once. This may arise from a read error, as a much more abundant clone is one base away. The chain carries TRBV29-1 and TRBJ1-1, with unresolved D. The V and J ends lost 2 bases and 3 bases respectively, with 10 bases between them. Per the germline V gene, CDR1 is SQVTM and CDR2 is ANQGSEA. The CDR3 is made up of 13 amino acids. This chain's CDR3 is CSVEPSRDTEAFF. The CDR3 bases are TGCAGCGTTGAACCTAGTCGCGACACTGAAGCTTTCTTT.

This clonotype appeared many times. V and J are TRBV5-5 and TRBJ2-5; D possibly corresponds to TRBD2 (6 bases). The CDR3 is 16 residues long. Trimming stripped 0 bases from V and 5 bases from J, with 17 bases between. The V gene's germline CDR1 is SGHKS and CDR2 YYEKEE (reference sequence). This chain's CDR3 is CASSLGGASAGETQYF. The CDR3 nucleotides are TGTGCCAGCAGCTTGGGCGGGGCGTCGGCAGGGGAGACCCAGTACTTC.

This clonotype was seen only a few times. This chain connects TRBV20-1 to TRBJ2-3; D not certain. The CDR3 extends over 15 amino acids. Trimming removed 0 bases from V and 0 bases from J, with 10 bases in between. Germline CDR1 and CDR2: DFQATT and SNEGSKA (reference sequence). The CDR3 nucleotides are TGCAGTGCTAGAGATCAGGCGAGGAGCACAGATACGCAGTATTTT. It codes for CSARDQARSTDTQYF.

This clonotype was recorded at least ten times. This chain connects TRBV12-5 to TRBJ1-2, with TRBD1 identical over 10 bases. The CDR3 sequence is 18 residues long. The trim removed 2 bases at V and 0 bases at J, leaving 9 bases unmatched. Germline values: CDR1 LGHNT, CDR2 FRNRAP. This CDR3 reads CASGLPRDRGTANYGYTF. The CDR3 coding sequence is TGTGCTAGTGGTTTGCCCCGGGACAGGGGAACAGCTAACTATGGCTACACCTTC.

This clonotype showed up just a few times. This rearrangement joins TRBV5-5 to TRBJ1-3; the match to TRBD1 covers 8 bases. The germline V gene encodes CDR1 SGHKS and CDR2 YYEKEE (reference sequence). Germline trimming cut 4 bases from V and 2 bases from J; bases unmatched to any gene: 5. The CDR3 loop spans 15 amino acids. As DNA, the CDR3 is TGTGCCAGCAGCCGGACAGGGAAGACTGGAAACACCATATATTTT. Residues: CASSRTGKTGNTIYF.

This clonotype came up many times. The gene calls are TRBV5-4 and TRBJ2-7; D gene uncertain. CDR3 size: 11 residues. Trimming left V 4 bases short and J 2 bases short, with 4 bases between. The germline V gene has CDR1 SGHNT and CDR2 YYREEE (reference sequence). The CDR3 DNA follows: TGTGCCAGCAGCGGACCCTACGAGCAGTACTTC. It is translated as CASSGPYEQYF.

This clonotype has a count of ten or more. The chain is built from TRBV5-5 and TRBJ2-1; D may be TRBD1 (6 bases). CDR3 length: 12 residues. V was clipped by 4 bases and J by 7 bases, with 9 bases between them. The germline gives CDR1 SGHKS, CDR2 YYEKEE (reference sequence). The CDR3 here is CASSLGQNEQFF. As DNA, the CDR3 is TGTGCCAGCAGCCTAGGACAGAATGAGCAGTTCTTC. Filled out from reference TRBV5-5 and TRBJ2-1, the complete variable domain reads DAGVTQSPTHLIKTRGQQVTLRCSPISGHKSVSWYQQVLGQGPQFIFQYYEKEERGRGNFPDRFSARQFPNYSSELNVNALLLGDSALYLCASSLGQNEQFFGPGTRLTVL.

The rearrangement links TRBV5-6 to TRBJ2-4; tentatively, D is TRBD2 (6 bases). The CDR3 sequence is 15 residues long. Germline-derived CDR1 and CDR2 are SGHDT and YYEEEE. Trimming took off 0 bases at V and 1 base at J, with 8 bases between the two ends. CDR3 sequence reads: CASSLDGGAKNIQYF. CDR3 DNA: TGTGCCAGCAGCTTGGACGGGGGTGCCAAAAACATTCAGTACTTC.

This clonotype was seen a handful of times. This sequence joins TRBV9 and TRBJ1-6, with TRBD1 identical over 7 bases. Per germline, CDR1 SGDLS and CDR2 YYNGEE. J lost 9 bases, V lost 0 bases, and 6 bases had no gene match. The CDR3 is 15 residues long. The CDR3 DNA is TGTGCCAGCAGCGTAGATGACAGGGTGGCTTCACCCCTCCACTTT. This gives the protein CASSVDDRVASPLHF.

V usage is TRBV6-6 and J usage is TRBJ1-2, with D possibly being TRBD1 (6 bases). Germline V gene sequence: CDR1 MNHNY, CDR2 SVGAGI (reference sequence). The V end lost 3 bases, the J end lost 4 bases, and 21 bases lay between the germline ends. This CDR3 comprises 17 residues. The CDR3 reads CASSYSVRDTYSYGYTF. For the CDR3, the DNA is TGTGCCAGCAGTTATTCTGTTCGGGACACCTACTCCTATGGCTACACCTTC.

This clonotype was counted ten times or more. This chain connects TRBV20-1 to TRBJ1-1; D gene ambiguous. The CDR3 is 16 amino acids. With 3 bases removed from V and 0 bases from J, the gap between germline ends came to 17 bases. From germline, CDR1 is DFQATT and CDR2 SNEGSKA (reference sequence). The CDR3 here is CSASAFDGRVNTEAFF. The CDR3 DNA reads TGCAGTGCTAGCGCCTTCGATGGGCGGGTGAACACTGAAGCTTTCTTT.

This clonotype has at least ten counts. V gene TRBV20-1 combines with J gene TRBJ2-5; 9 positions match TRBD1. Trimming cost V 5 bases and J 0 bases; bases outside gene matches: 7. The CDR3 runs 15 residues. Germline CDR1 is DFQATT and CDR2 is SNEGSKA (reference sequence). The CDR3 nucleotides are TGCAGTGCTCGGGACAGGGTCAAAAACCAAGAGACCCAGTACTTC. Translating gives CSARDRVKNQETQYF.

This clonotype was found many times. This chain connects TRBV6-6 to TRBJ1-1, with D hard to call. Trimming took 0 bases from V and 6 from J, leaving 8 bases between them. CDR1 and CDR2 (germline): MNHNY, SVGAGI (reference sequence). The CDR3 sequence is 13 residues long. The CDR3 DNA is TGTGCCAGCAGTTACTCAGCGGATCCTGAAGCTTTCTTT. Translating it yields CASSYSADPEAFF.